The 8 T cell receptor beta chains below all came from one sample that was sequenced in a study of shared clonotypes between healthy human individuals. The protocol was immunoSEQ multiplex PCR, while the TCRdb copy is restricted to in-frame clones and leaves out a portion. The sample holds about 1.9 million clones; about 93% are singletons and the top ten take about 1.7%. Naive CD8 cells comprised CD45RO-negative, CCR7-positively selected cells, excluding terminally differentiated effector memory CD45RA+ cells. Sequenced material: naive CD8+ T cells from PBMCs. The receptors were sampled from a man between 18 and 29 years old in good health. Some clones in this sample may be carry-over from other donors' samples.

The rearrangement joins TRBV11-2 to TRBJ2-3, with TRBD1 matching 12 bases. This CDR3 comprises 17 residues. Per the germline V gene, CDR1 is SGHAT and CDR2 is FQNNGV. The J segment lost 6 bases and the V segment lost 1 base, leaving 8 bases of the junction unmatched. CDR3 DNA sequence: TGTGCCAGCAGCTTAGTATCTGTGGGACAGGGGGCGGATACGCAGTATTTT. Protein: CASSLVSVGQGADTQYF.

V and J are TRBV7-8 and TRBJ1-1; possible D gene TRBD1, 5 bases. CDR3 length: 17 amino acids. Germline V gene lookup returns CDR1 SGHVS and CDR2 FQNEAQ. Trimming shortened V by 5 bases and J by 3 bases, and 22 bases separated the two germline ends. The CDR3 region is CASSTAGTKFADTEAFF. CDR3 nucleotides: TGTGCCAGCAGCACCGCCGGGACTAAATTTGCGGACACTGAAGCTTTCTTT.

This CDR3 reads CASSVDWGQGTRDGYTF. In DNA form, the CDR3 reads TGTGCCAGCAGCGTAGATTGGGGACAGGGGACAAGGGATGGCTACACCTTC. This chain joins TRBV9 and TRBJ1-2, with 10 bases fitting TRBD1. V lost 0 bases and J lost 6; bases outside the gene matches: 11. The CDR3 is 17 amino acids. Germline assignment: CDR1 SGDLS and CDR2 YYNGEE. Filled out from reference TRBV9 and TRBJ1-2, the complete variable domain reads DSGVTQTPKHLITATGQRVTLRCSPRSGDLSVYWYQQSLDQGLQFLIQYYNGEERAKGNILERFSAQQFPDLHSELNLSSLELGDSALYFCASSVDWGQGTRDGYTFGSGTRLTVV.

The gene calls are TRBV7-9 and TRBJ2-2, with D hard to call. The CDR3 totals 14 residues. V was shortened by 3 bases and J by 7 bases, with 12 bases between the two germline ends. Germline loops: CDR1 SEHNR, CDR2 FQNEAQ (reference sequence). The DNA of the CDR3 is TGTGCCAGCAGCTTCTCGGCCGGTGGCGGGGAGCTGTTTTTT. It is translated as CASSFSAGGGELFF.

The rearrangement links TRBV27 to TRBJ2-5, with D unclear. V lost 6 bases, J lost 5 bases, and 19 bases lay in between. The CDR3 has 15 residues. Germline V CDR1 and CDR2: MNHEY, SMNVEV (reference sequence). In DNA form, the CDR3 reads TGTGCCAGCAGCATCGGTGGCAGTGTAACGGAGACCCAGTACTTC. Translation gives CASSIGGSVTETQYF.

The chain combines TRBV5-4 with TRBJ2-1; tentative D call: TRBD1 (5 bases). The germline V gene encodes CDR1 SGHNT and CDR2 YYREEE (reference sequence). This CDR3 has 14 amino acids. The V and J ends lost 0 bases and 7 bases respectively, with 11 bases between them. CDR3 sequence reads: CASSLARDMNEQFF. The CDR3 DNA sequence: TGTGCCAGCAGCTTGGCCAGGGATATGAATGAGCAGTTCTTC. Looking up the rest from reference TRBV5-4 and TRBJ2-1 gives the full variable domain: ETGVTQSPTHLIKTRGQQVTLRCSSQSGHNTVSWYQQALGQGPQFIFQYYREEENGRGNFPPRFSGLQFPNYSSELNVNALELDDSALYLCASSLARDMNEQFFGPGTRLTVL.

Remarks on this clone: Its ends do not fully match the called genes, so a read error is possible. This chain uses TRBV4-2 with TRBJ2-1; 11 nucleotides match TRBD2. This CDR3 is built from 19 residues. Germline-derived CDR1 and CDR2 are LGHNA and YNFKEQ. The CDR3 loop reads CASTQLAGVQRGSYNEQFF. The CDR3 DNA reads TGTGCCAGCACCCAACTAGCGGGAGTTCAGAGAGGCTCCTACAATGAGCAGTTCTTC.

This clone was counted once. The CDR3 sequence: CASSPMGGGGANVLTF. Here the CDR3 DNA reads TGTGCCAGCAGCCCCATGGGGGGCGGCGGGGCCAACGTCCTGACTTTC. This chain links TRBV5-6 with TRBJ2-6; D possibly matches TRBD1 or TRBD2 (6 bases each). In germline, CDR1 is SGHDT, CDR2 YYEEEE. This CDR3 region has 16 residues. V was pared by 4 bases and J by 4 bases, with 15 bases between.